These T cell receptor beta chains were read from a single sample in a study of PD-L1 blockade in urothelial cancer. Only in-frame clones appear in the TCRdb table, and some are missing; sequencing was by immunoSEQ multiplex PCR. The sample has roughly 74,000 clones; 87% are singletons. The sample here was PBMCs, taken around atezolizumab (anti-PD-L1) treatment. These receptor sequences come from a woman in her seventies with urothelial cancer. The CDR3 runs from the conserved cysteine through the conserved F or W. The order of the fields is CDR3 protein, CDR3 DNA, clone size, D gene, CDR3 length, J gene, V gene. A D gene is named only where the DNA matches it firmly. Rows give clone size only sometimes, using once, few, many, or a class for an expanded clone.

cdr3_aa: CASSDRRVNTGELFF
cdr3_nt: TGTGCCAGCAGTGATCGCAGGGTGAACACCGGGGAGCTGTTTTTT
clone_size: NA
d_call: NA
cdr3_length: 15
j_call: TRBJ2-2
v_call: TRBV6-1

cdr3_aa: CASREGLAGAGELFF
cdr3_nt: TGTGCCAGCAGAGAGGGACTAGCGGGGGCCGGGGAGCTGTTTTTT
clone_size: NA
d_call: TRBD2
cdr3_length: 15
j_call: TRBJ2-2
v_call: TRBV6-6

cdr3_aa: CASSHRLAGSTDTQYF
cdr3_nt: TGTGCCAGCAGCCATCGACTAGCGGGGAGCACAGATACGCAGTATTTT
clone_size: NA
d_call: TRBD2
cdr3_length: 16
j_call: TRBJ2-3
v_call: TRBV7-2

cdr3_aa: CASSLDGETQYF
cdr3_nt: TGTGCCAGCAGCTTGGACGGAGAGACCCAGTACTTC
clone_size: NA
d_call: NA
cdr3_length: 12
j_call: TRBJ2-5
v_call: TRBV5-4

cdr3_aa: CASGSTDTQYF
cdr3_nt: TGTGCTAGTGGTTCGACAGATACGCAGTATTTT
clone_size: NA
d_call: NA
cdr3_length: 11
j_call: TRBJ2-3
v_call: TRBV12-5

cdr3_aa: CASSLRLAGEGDTQYF
cdr3_nt: TGTGCCAGCAGCTTACGTCTAGCGGGAGAGGGAGATACGCAGTATTTT
clone_size: NA
d_call: TRBD2
cdr3_length: 16
j_call: TRBJ2-3
v_call: TRBV7-3

cdr3_aa: CASSLVLQGRPVSNQPQHF
cdr3_nt: TGTGCCAGCAGCTTAGTCCTACAGGGACGACCGGTAAGCAATCAGCCCCAGCATTTT
clone_size: NA
d_call: NA
cdr3_length: 19
j_call: TRBJ1-5
v_call: TRBV11-3

cdr3_aa: CSTIAGSSYNEQFF
cdr3_nt: TGCAGCACAATAGCGGGGAGCTCCTACAATGAGCAGTTCTTC
clone_size: NA
d_call: TRBD2
cdr3_length: 14
j_call: TRBJ2-1
v_call: TRBV29-1

cdr3_aa: CASSLGQVRGGKAYEQYF
cdr3_nt: TGTGCCAGCAGCTTGGGACAGGTACGAGGGGGTAAAGCCTACGAGCAGTACTTC
clone_size: NA
d_call: TRBD1
cdr3_length: 18
j_call: TRBJ2-7
v_call: TRBV7-8

cdr3_aa: CASSLAGQQIGNEQFF
cdr3_nt: TGTGCCAGCAGCTTAGCCGGACAGCAGATTGGTAATGAGCAGTTCTTC
clone_size: NA
d_call: NA
cdr3_length: 16
j_call: TRBJ2-1
v_call: TRBV7-9

cdr3_aa: CSVGSSTGAF
cdr3_nt: TGCAGCGTTGGCTCGTCTACAGGGGCTTTT
clone_size: NA
d_call: TRBD1
cdr3_length: 10
j_call: TRBJ1-1
v_call: TRBV29-1

cdr3_aa: CASSAGRLAGADTQYF
cdr3_nt: TGTGCCAGCTCAGCAGGTCGACTAGCGGGAGCAGATACGCAGTATTTT
clone_size: NA
d_call: TRBD2
cdr3_length: 16
j_call: TRBJ2-3
v_call: TRBV18

cdr3_aa: CASSLGGRGTEAFF
cdr3_nt: TGTGCCAGCAGCTTGGGCGGCAGGGGTACTGAAGCTTTCTTT
clone_size: NA
d_call: NA
cdr3_length: 14
j_call: TRBJ1-1
v_call: TRBV5-6

cdr3_aa: CASSEVPQGGRTDTQYF
cdr3_nt: TGTGCCAGCAGTGAAGTTCCTCAGGGTGGGCGCACAGATACGCAGTATTTT
clone_size: once
d_call: NA
cdr3_length: 17
j_call: TRBJ2-3
v_call: TRBV6-1

cdr3_aa: CASSLWGDPGNTIYF
cdr3_nt: TGTGCCAGCAGCTTATGGGGCGACCCAGGAAACACCATATATTTT
clone_size: NA
d_call: NA
cdr3_length: 15
j_call: TRBJ1-3
v_call: TRBV7-3

cdr3_aa: CASSPIGQGREGRAGELFF
cdr3_nt: TGTGCCAGCAGCCCAATCGGCCAGGGGCGGGAGGGCCGTGCCGGGGAGCTGTTTTTT
clone_size: NA
d_call: TRBD2
cdr3_length: 19
j_call: TRBJ2-2
v_call: TRBV7-9

cdr3_aa: CASSQTPGLASTGELFF
cdr3_nt: TGTGCCAGCAGCCAGACTCCGGGACTAGCCTCGACCGGGGAGCTGTTTTTT
clone_size: NA
d_call: TRBD2
cdr3_length: 17
j_call: TRBJ2-2
v_call: TRBV4-2

cdr3_aa: CASSLVGERGTEAFF
cdr3_nt: TGCGCCAGCAGCTTGGTCGGGGAGAGAGGCACTGAAGCTTTCTTT
clone_size: NA
d_call: NA
cdr3_length: 15
j_call: TRBJ1-1
v_call: TRBV5-1

cdr3_aa: CATSAGFSGNTIYF
cdr3_nt: TGTGCCACAAGTGCAGGGTTCTCTGGAAACACCATATATTTT
clone_size: once
d_call: NA
cdr3_length: 14
j_call: TRBJ1-3
v_call: TRBV6-6

cdr3_aa: CASSFTTGSYEQYF
cdr3_nt: TGTGCCAGTAGTTTTACAACAGGGTCCTACGAGCAGTACTTC
clone_size: NA
d_call: NA
cdr3_length: 14
j_call: TRBJ2-7
v_call: TRBV19

cdr3_aa: CASSPTTQGATEAFF
cdr3_nt: TGTGCCAGTAGTCCCACGACACAGGGGGCGACTGAAGCTTTCTTT
clone_size: NA
d_call: TRBD1
cdr3_length: 15
j_call: TRBJ1-1
v_call: TRBV19

cdr3_aa: CASSQELQGDRGSVF
cdr3_nt: TGCGCCAGCAGCCAAGAGCTACAGGGTGACAGGGGTTCGGTCTTC
clone_size: NA
d_call: TRBD1
cdr3_length: 15
j_call: TRBJ2-1
v_call: TRBV4-3

cdr3_aa: CASSGRSSYEQYF
cdr3_nt: TGTGCCAGCTCTGGCAGGTCCTCCTACGAGCAGTACTTC
clone_size: NA
d_call: NA
cdr3_length: 13
j_call: TRBJ2-7
v_call: TRBV9

cdr3_aa: CASSLEASGGNEQFF
cdr3_nt: TGTGCCAGCAGCTTAGAGGCTAGCGGGGGCAATGAGCAGTTCTTC
clone_size: NA
d_call: TRBD2
cdr3_length: 15
j_call: TRBJ2-1
v_call: TRBV13

cdr3_aa: CASRPGQGPTEAFF
cdr3_nt: TGTGCCAGCAGACCGGGACAGGGGCCCACTGAAGCTTTCTTT
clone_size: NA
d_call: TRBD1
cdr3_length: 14
j_call: TRBJ1-1
v_call: TRBV28

cdr3_aa: CASTIRHRDNYGYTF
cdr3_nt: TGTGCCAGTACCATTAGGCACAGGGACAACTATGGCTACACCTTC
clone_size: NA
d_call: NA
cdr3_length: 15
j_call: TRBJ1-2
v_call: TRBV19

cdr3_aa: CASSLAPGQIPREQYF
cdr3_nt: TGTGCCAGCAGCTTGGCCCCGGGACAAATCCCTCGCGAGCAGTACTTC
clone_size: NA
d_call: NA
cdr3_length: 16
j_call: TRBJ2-7
v_call: TRBV5-8

cdr3_aa: CASSIPGSYEQYF
cdr3_nt: TGTGCCAGTAGTATACCGGGCTCCTACGAGCAGTACTTC
clone_size: NA
d_call: NA
cdr3_length: 13
j_call: TRBJ2-7
v_call: TRBV19

cdr3_aa: CASSGGDRFQETQYF
cdr3_nt: TGTGCCAGCAGTGGGGGGGACAGGTTCCAAGAGACCCAGTACTTC
clone_size: NA
d_call: TRBD1
cdr3_length: 15
j_call: TRBJ2-5
v_call: TRBV6-4

cdr3_aa: CASSPRAGLIPFSGNTIYF
cdr3_nt: TGTGCCAGCTCACCACGGGCAGGGCTTATTCCTTTCTCTGGAAACACCATATATTTT
clone_size: NA
d_call: NA
cdr3_length: 19
j_call: TRBJ1-3
v_call: TRBV18

cdr3_aa: CASSLGQGWTDEQFF
cdr3_nt: TGCGCCAGCAGCTTAGGACAGGGATGGACGGATGAGCAGTTCTTC
clone_size: NA
d_call: TRBD1
cdr3_length: 15
j_call: TRBJ2-1
v_call: TRBV5-1

cdr3_aa: CASSRTGRDEQYF
cdr3_nt: TGTGCCAGCAGTCGGACAGGGAGGGACGAGCAGTACTTC
clone_size: NA
d_call: NA
cdr3_length: 13
j_call: TRBJ2-7
v_call: TRBV6-5

cdr3_aa: CASSSGGGSSYNSPLHF
cdr3_nt: TGCGCCAGCAGCTCCGGGGGAGGGAGCTCCTATAATTCACCCCTCCACTTT
clone_size: NA
d_call: NA
cdr3_length: 17
j_call: TRBJ1-6
v_call: TRBV5-1

cdr3_aa: CASSLGRWDRAYEQYF
cdr3_nt: TGTGCCAGCAGTTTAGGTCGTTGGGACAGGGCCTACGAGCAGTACTTC
clone_size: NA
d_call: TRBD1
cdr3_length: 16
j_call: TRBJ2-7
v_call: TRBV28

cdr3_aa: CASSLRTGANEKLFF
cdr3_nt: TGTGCCAGCAGTCTTCGGACAGGGGCGAATGAAAAACTGTTTTTT
clone_size: few
d_call: TRBD1
cdr3_length: 15
j_call: TRBJ1-4
v_call: TRBV25-1

cdr3_aa: CASRRIGTGPEQYF
cdr3_nt: TGTGCCAGCAGGCGCATAGGGACAGGGCCCGAGCAGTACTTC
clone_size: NA
d_call: TRBD1
cdr3_length: 14
j_call: TRBJ2-7
v_call: TRBV28

cdr3_aa: CSAAGGQLNTDTQYF
cdr3_nt: TGCAGCGCGGCGGGGGGCCAACTTAACACAGATACGCAGTATTTT
clone_size: once
d_call: TRBD2
cdr3_length: 15
j_call: TRBJ2-3
v_call: TRBV29-1

cdr3_aa: CSVRGHWDQPQHF
cdr3_nt: TGCAGCGTTAGGGGGCATTGGGATCAGCCCCAGCATTTT
clone_size: NA
d_call: TRBD1
cdr3_length: 13
j_call: TRBJ1-5
v_call: TRBV29-1

cdr3_aa: CAWSVVGGRYEQYF
cdr3_nt: TGTGCCTGGAGTGTAGTCGGCGGCCGCTACGAGCAGTACTTC
clone_size: NA
d_call: NA
cdr3_length: 14
j_call: TRBJ2-7
v_call: TRBV30

cdr3_aa: CSVAWGDTDTQYF
cdr3_nt: TGCAGCGTAGCGTGGGGGGATACAGATACGCAGTATTTT
clone_size: NA
d_call: NA
cdr3_length: 13
j_call: TRBJ2-3
v_call: TRBV29-1

cdr3_aa: CASSLRGQEPNYGYTF
cdr3_nt: TGTGCCAGCAGCTTAAGGGGACAGGAACCTAACTATGGCTACACCTTC
clone_size: NA
d_call: TRBD1
cdr3_length: 16
j_call: TRBJ1-2
v_call: TRBV7-8

cdr3_aa: CASSPSSGSTDTQYF
cdr3_nt: TGTGCCAGCTCACCAAGCAGCGGAAGCACAGATACGCAGTATTTT
clone_size: NA
d_call: NA
cdr3_length: 15
j_call: TRBJ2-3
v_call: TRBV18

cdr3_aa: CAISEPGLQFYGYTF
cdr3_nt: TGTGCCATCAGTGAGCCAGGGCTACAGTTCTATGGCTACACCTTC
clone_size: few
d_call: NA
cdr3_length: 15
j_call: TRBJ1-2
v_call: TRBV10-3

cdr3_aa: CASTVRLAGVEEQYF
cdr3_nt: TGTGCCAGCACCGTCAGACTAGCGGGAGTTGAGGAGCAGTACTTC
clone_size: NA
d_call: TRBD2
cdr3_length: 15
j_call: TRBJ2-7
v_call: TRBV28

cdr3_aa: CASRKMGYSEQYF
cdr3_nt: TGTGCCAGCAGAAAAATGGGCTATTCCGAGCAGTACTTC
clone_size: NA
d_call: NA
cdr3_length: 13
j_call: TRBJ2-7
v_call: TRBV28

cdr3_aa: CASSSDPTSGAYNEQFF
cdr3_nt: TGCGCCAGCAGCTCGGACCCGACTAGCGGGGCATACAATGAGCAGTTCTTC
clone_size: NA
d_call: TRBD2
cdr3_length: 17
j_call: TRBJ2-1
v_call: TRBV5-1